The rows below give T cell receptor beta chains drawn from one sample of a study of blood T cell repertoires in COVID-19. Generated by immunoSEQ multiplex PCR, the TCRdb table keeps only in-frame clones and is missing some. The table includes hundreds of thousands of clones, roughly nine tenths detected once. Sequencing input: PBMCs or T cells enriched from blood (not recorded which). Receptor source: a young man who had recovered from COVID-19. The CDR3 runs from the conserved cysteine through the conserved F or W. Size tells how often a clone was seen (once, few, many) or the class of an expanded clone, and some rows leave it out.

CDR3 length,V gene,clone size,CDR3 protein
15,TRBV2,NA,CASSALSGSSYEQYF
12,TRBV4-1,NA,CASSQGAGPQHF
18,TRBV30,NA,CAWTPLQDRPLAKNIQYF
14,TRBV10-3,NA,CAISESAEHNEQFF
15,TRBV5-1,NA,CASSLPLAPTGELFF
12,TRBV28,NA,CASSSGYGGYTF
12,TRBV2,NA,CASTGTGRGYTF
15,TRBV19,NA,CASSTSGGPNQPQHF
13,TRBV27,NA,CARGSGRLDTQYF
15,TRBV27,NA,CASSIVAGDSYEQYF
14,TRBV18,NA,CASSLGLGDSPLHF
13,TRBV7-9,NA,CASSMDREETQYF
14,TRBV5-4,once,CASSIQGAGEKLFF
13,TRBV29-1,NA,CSVDPGGSDAYTF
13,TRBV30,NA,CAWRWSGANVLTF
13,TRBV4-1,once,CASSPVQVTEAFF
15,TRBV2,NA,CASILDTTSNQPQHF
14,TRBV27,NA,CASSLSQGTGELFF
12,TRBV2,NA,CASSVSQETQYF
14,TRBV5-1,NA,CASSLEIAGSPLHF
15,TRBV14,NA,CASSQRGRAPGELFF
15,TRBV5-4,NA,CASSQSGSISYEQYF
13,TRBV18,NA,CASSPPGSYEQYF
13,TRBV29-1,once,CSAIRGYQETQYF
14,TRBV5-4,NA,CASSFEEGAYEQYF
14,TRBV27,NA,CASSHLDRVDGYTF
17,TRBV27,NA,CASSLIQGAPGANVLTF
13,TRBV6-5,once,CAFSPGFYNEQFF
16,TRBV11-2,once,CASSLEIGQGNLEQYF
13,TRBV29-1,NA,CSVQGGRSYGYTF
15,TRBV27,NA,CASKVYGENSYEQYF
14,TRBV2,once,CASTGIAGEATQYF
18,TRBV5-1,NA,CASSLPDVIYPLNYGYTF
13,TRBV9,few,CASSVGESPEQFF
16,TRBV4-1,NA,CASSQDRTGWTGELFF
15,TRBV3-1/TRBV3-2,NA,CASSQFVAGTDTQYF
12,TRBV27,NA,CASSAHNQPQHF
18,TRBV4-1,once,CASSQDKGGTGVTYEQYF
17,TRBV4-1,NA,CASSQNPTGAAPYGYTF
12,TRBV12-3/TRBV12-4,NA,CASSFGPRGQHF
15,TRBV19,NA,CASRLGRAGGETQYF
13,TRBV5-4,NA,CASSLRQVSEQFF
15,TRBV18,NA,CASSPMTGEVGELFF
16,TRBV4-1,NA,CASSLSGAPPYNEQFF
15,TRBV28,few,CASSEPTGSNYGYTF
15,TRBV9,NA,CASSVDAGAGNTIYF
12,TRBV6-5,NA,CASSSTGNIQYF
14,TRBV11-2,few,CASSLGGFSYEQYF
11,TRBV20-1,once,CSAREGNTIYF
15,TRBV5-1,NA,CASSPTGSNTGELFF
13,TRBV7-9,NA,CASRGTNSDTQYF
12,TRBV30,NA,CAATPQGDTQYF
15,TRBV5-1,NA,CASSASGSSYNEQFF